This entry is about one T cell receptor beta chain. Trimming removed 8 bases at V and 2 bases at J, with 18 bases between. CDR3 length equals 15 residues. CDR1 is MNHEY and CDR2 is SVGAGI in the germline V gene. Some clones are missing from TCRdb's copy, which holds only in-frame ones; the method was immunoSEQ multiplex PCR. The profile covers about 94,000 clones, with 90% appearing a single time and over 3% taken by the ten largest. This sample was included in a study of control samples from healthy donors and cancer patients. The origin of this receptor is a woman younger than 35 in good health. V and J are TRBV6-5 and TRBJ1-1; maybe TRBD1 (6 bases). The material sequenced was blood. The CDR3 coding sequence is TGTGCCAGCCGAGCGAACAGGGCAAGCAACACTGAAGCTTTCTTT. This translates into CASRANRASNTEAFF.